This T cell receptor (beta chain) was sequenced in a study of blood T cell repertoires in COVID-19. Those who participated ranged in age from roughly 18 to 90 years and resided in 20 to 25 US areas. The study assigned cohorts using participant-reported clinical history. The CDR3 totals 15 residues. The V segment lost 4 bases and the J segment 7 bases; nucleotides outside the gene matches: 9. Germline V CDR1 and CDR2: MGHRA, YSYEKL. In the original analysis: The assay estimated nucleated cells by amplifying reference gene primers. The table came from immunoSEQ multiplex PCR; TCRdb's copy has only in-frame clones and leaves some out. V, J and clone size reflect that table, while D and trimming were determined from the DNA. This table has some 150,000 clones, around 78% appearing once.

The sequence was obtained from a woman aged 45-59 years who had recovered from COVID-19. The sequencing input was PBMCs or T cells enriched from blood (not recorded which). The chain employs TRBV4-1 and TRBJ2-5; 10 positions match TRBD1. This CDR3 is CASSPGQGLRGTQYF. The CDR3 nucleotides are TGCGCCAGCAGCCCGGGACAGGGGCTTCGCGGGACCCAGTACTTC.